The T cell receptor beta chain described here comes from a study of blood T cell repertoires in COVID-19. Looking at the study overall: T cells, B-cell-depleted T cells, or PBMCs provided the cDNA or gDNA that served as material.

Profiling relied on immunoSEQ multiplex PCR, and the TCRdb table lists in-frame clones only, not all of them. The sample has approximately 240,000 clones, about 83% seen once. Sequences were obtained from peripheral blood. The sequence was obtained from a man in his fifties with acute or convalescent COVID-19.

The CDR3 region has the DNA TGCGCCAGCAGCCAAGTCACAGGGGGCCTGGGAGCTTTCTTT. Protein product: CASSQVTGGLGAFF. The chain employs TRBV4-1 and TRBJ1-1, with 9 bases that match TRBD1. Looked up from germline, CDR1 is MGHRA and CDR2 is YSYEKL. The J segment lost 10 bases and the V segment lost 1 base, leaving 7 bases of the junction unmatched. This CDR3 comprises 14 residues.